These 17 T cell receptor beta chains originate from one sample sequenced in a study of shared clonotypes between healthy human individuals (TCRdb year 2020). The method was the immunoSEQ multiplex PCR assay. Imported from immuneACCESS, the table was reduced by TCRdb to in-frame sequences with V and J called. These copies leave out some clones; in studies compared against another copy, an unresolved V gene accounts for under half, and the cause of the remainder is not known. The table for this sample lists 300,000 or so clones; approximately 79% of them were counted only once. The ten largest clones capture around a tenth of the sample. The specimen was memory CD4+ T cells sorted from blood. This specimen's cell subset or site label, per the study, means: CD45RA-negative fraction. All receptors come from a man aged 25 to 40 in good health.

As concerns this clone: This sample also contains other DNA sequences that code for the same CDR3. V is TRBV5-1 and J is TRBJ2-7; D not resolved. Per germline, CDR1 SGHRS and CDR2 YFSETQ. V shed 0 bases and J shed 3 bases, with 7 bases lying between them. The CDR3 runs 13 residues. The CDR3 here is CASSLEGLYEQYF. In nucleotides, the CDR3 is TGCGCCAGCAGCTTGGAGGGTCTCTACGAGCAGTACTTC.

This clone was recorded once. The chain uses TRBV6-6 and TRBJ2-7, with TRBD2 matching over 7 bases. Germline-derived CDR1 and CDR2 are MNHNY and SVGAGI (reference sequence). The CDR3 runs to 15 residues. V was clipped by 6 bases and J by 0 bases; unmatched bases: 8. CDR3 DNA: TGTGCCAGCAGGACTCAGCGGGGTAGCTCCTACGAGCAGTACTTC. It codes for CASRTQRGSSYEQYF.

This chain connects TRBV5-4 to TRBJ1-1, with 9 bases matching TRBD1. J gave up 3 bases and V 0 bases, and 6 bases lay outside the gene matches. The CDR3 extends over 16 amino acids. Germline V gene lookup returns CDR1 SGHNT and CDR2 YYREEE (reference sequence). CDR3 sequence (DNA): TGTGCCAGCAGCTTGGCCGGGACAGGGACACACACTGAAGCTTTCTTT. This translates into CASSLAGTGTHTEAFF. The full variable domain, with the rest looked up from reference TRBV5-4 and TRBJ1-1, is ETGVTQSPTHLIKTRGQQVTLRCSSQSGHNTVSWYQQALGQGPQFIFQYYREEENGRGNFPPRFSGLQFPNYSSELNVNALELDDSALYLCASSLAGTGTHTEAFFGQGTRLTVV.

This chain's CDR3 is CASSFSGPSSYEQYF. The DNA for the CDR3 is TGTGCCAGCAGCTTTAGCGGGCCAAGCTCCTACGAGCAGTACTTC. The V gene is TRBV7-8, the J gene TRBJ2-7; 7 nucleotides align to TRBD2. This CDR3 spans 15 amino acids. CDR1 is SGHVS, CDR2 FQNEAQ, per germline. The V segment lost 3 bases and the J segment 0 bases; nucleotides outside the gene matches: 5. Variable domain in full (rest from reference TRBV7-8 and TRBJ2-7): GAGVSQSPRYKVAKRGQDVALRCDPISGHVSLFWYQQALGQGPEFLTYFQNEAQLDKSGLPSDRFFAERPEGSVSTLKIQRTQQEDSAVYLCASSFSGPSSYEQYFGPGTRLTVT.

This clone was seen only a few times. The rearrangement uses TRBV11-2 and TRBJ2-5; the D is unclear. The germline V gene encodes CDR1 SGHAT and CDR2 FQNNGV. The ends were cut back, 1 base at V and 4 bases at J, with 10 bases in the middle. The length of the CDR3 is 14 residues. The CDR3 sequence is CASSLVWSGETQYF. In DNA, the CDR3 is TGTGCCAGCAGCTTAGTCTGGTCGGGAGAGACCCAGTACTTC.

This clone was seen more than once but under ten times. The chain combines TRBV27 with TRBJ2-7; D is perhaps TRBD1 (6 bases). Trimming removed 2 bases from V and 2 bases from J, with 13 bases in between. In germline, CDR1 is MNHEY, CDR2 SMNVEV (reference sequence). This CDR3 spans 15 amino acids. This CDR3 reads CASSLLGQRAYEQYF. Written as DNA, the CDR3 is TGTGCCAGCAGTTTACTAGGACAGAGAGCCTACGAGCAGTACTTC.

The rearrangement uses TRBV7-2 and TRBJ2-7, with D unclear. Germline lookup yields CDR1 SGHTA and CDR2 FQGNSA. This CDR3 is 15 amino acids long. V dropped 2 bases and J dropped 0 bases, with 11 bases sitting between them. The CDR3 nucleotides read TGTGCCAGCAGCTTAAATCCCAAGGGCTCCTACGAGCAGTACTTC. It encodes CASSLNPKGSYEQYF.

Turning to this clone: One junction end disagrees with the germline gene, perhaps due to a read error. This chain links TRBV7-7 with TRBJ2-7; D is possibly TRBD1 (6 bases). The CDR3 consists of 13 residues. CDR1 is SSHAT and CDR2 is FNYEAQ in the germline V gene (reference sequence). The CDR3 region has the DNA TGTGCTAGCAGCCAAACAGGGAGTAGCGAGCAGTACTTC. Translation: CASSQTGSSEQYF. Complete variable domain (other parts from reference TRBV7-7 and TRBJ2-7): GAGVSQSPRYKVTKRGQDVTLRCDPISSHATLYWYQQALGQGPEFLTYFNYEAQPDKSGLPSDRFSAERPEGSISTLTIQRTEQRDSAMYRCASSQTGSSEQYFGPGTRLTVT.

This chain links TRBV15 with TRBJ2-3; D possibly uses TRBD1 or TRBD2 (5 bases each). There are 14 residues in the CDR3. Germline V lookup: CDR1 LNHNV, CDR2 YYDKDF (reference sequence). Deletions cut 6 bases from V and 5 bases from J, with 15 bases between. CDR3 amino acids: CATRQTGLGDTQYF. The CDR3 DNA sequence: TGTGCCACCAGACAGACGGGGCTGGGAGATACGCAGTATTTT.

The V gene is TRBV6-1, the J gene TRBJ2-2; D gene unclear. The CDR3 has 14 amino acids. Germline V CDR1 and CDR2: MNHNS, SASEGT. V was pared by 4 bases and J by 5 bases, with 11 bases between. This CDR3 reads CASSALTETGELFF. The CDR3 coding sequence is TGTGCCAGCAGTGCCCTTACGGAGACCGGGGAGCTGTTTTTT.

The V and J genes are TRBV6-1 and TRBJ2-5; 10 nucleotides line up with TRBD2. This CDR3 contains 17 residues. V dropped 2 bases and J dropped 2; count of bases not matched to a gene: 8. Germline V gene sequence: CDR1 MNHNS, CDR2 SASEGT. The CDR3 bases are TGTGCCAGCAGTGAAATTTTAGGGACTAGCGAACAAGAGACCCAGTACTTC. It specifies CASSEILGTSEQETQYF.

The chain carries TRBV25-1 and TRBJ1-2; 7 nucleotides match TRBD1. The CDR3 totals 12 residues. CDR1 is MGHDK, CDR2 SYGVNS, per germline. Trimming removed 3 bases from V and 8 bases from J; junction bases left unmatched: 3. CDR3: CASSELQGGYTF. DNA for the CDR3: TGTGCCAGCAGTGAGTTACAGGGGGGCTACACCTTC.

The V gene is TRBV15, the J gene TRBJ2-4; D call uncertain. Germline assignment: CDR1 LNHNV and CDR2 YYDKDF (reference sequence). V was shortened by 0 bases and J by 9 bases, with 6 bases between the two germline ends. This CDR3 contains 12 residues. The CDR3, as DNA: TGTGCCACCAGCAGAGATACCGGCATTCAGTACTTC. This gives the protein CATSRDTGIQYF.

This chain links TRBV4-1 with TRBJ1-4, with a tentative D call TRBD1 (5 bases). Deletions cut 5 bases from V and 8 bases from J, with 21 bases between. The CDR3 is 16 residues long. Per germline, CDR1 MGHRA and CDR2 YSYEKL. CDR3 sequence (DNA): TGCGCCAGCAGCAATTCGGGACCGCTCTCCAGGGAAAAACTGTTTTTT. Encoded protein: CASSNSGPLSREKLFF.

In DNA, the CDR3 is TGTGCCAGCAGTGAACAGGGACCCTCCCCCGAGCAGTACTTC. It is translated as CASSEQGPSPEQYF. The chain joins TRBV2 to TRBJ2-7; D may match TRBD1 or TRBD2 (5 bases each). Between the trimmed V and J ends, which lost 2 bases and 6 bases, there was a span of 14 bases. Germline V CDR1 and CDR2: SNHLY, FYNNEI. The CDR3 has 14 residues.

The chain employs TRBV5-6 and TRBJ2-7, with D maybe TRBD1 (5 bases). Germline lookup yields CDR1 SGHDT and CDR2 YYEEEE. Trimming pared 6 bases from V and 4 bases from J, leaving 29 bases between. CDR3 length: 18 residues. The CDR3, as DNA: TGTGCCAGCACCCTGGGGCGGATATCTAGGAAGGTAGCATACGAGCAGTACTTC. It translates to CASTLGRISRKVAYEQYF.

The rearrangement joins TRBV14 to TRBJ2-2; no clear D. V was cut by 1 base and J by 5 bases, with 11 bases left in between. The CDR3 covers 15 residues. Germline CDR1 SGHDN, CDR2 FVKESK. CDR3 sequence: CASSQVFGMTGELFF. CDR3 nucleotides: TGTGCCAGCAGCCAAGTGTTTGGGATGACCGGGGAGCTGTTTTTT. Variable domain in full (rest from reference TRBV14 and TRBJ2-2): EAGVTQFPSHSVIEKGQTVTLRCDPISGHDNLYWYRRVMGKEIKFLLHFVKESKQDESGMPNNRFLAERTGGTYSTLKVQPAELEDSGVYFCASSQVFGMTGELFFGEGSRLTVL.